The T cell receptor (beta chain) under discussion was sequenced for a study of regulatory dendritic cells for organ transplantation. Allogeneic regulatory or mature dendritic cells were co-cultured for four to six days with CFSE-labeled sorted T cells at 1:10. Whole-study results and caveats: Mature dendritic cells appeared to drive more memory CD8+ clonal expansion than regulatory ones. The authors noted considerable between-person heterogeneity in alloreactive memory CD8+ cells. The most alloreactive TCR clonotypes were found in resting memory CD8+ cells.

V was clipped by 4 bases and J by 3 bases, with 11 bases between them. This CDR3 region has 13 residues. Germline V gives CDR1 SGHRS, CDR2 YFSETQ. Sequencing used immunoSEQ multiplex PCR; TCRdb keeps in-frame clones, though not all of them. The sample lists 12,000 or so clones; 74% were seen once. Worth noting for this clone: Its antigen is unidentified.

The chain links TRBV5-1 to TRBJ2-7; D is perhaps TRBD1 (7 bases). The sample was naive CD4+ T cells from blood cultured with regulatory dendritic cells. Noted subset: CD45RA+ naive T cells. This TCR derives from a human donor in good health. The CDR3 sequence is CASSPGDSYEQYF. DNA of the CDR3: TGCGCCAGCAGCCCGGGGGACAGCTACGAGCAGTACTTC.